This T cell receptor beta chain comes out of a study of cytomegalovirus exposure and HLA in healthy donors. The germline gives CDR1 MNHEY, CDR2 SVGAGI. V shed 2 bases, J shed 3 bases, and the junction held 3 bases outside the gene matches. The CDR3 runs to 14 residues. The study's findings and limits: Accurate HLA-A and HLA-B prediction from TCR beta sequences was reported for most subjects. Clonal expansion, a later analysis showed, was greater in HLA-associated TCR beta chains than in equally common others.

Vbeta (60) and Jbeta (13) primers were used in the PCR. Assay: immunoSEQ multiplex PCR; the TCRdb copy retains only in-frame clones and omits some. This table holds about 160,000 clones, 65% to 85% found once. Note on this clone: Its target is unknown.

The sequenced material came from PBMCs. This chain connects TRBV6-5 to TRBJ1-1, with 7 positions matching TRBD1. This TCR came from a man aged 40-55 years in good health and CMV-seropositive. CDR3: CASSYRGLDTEAFF. The DNA of the CDR3 is TGTGCCAGCAGTTACAGGGGGCTGGACACTGAAGCTTTCTTT.